The 21 T cell receptor beta chains below come from one sample, sequenced in a study of blood T cells in healthy people across ages. A second PCR, run for about 6 to 11 cycles, used a sample-barcoded 5' primer plus a J-beta primer mix. One entry per CDR3 protein, called by TCRdb with MiXCR from the 5' RACE reads. The profile shows over 700,000 distinct CDR3 sequences, 25% of them singletons. This sample was also put to use in a study of T cells of mothers and their children.

Material: blood. These receptors originate from a boy aged 10-17 years in good health.

The V and J genes are TRBV29-1 and TRBJ1-2, with 7 bases matching TRBD1. This CDR3 region has 14 residues. V dropped 5 bases and J dropped 8; count of bases not matched to a gene: 14. CDR1 is SQVTM and CDR2 is ANQGSEA in the germline V gene. CDR3 amino acids: CSVRPLTGALGYTF. DNA of the CDR3: TGCAGCGTTCGCCCCCTAACAGGGGCCTTAGGCTACACCTTC.

This chain uses TRBV6-5 with TRBJ2-1; 9 bases line up with TRBD1. This CDR3 is built from 15 residues. Germline assignment: CDR1 MNHEY and CDR2 SVGAGI. The V and J ends lost 5 bases and 5 bases, in that order; junction bases with no gene match: 7. This chain's CDR3 is CASSPGTGSHNEQFF. The CDR3 nucleotides are TGTGCCAGCAGTCCTGGGACAGGGAGTCACAATGAGCAGTTCTTC.

This clonotype has only a few counts. V and J are TRBV7-9 and TRBJ2-5; 10 nucleotides line up with TRBD1. CDR1 SEHNR and CDR2 FQNEAQ come from the germline V gene (reference sequence). V gave up 6 bases and J gave up 3 bases; unmatched junction bases: 7. The CDR3 runs 15 residues. CDR3 protein: CASSYSGTGEETQYF. The CDR3, as DNA: TGTGCCAGCAGTTATAGTGGGACAGGGGAAGAGACCCAGTACTTC.

This rearrangement joins TRBV27 to TRBJ1-4; D is unresolved. V was cut by 8 bases and J by 8 bases, with 15 bases left in between. Germline V gene data show CDR1 as MNHEY and CDR2 as SMNVEV (reference sequence). The CDR3 covers 13 residues. In DNA form, the CDR3 reads TGTGCCAGCCGCCGGGTCTTTCGGGAAAAACTGTTTTTT. Encoded protein: CASRRVFREKLFF.

V is TRBV10-3 and J is TRBJ1-3; no clear D gene. V was cut by 3 bases and J by 3 bases, with 9 bases left in between. The CDR3 spans 14 residues. The germline CDR1 and CDR2 sequences are ENHRY and SYGVKD. DNA of the CDR3: TGTGCCATCAGTGAAGCGGGTATTGGAAACACCATATATTTT. Protein: CAISEAGIGNTIYF.

The chain uses TRBV19 and TRBJ2-1; D may be TRBD1 (6 bases). V lost 3 bases and J lost 6, with 12 bases in between. This CDR3 is built from 14 residues. The germline V gene has CDR1 LNHDA and CDR2 SQIVND (reference sequence). The CDR3 nucleotides read TGTGCCAGTAGTATCCCCGGGACACCCAATGAGCAGTTCTTC. Its protein is CASSIPGTPNEQFF.

The chain employs TRBV5-1 and TRBJ2-7, with D possibly being TRBD2 (6 bases). Trimming shortened V by 2 bases and J by 1 base, and 10 bases separated the two germline ends. The CDR3 has 14 amino acids. Germline-derived CDR1 and CDR2 are SGHRS and YFSETQ. The CDR3: CASSFSGESYEQYF. In DNA form, the CDR3 reads TGCGCCAGCAGCTTTTCGGGGGAATCCTACGAGCAGTACTTC. The whole variable domain, filled in from reference TRBV5-1 and TRBJ2-7, reads KAGVTQTPRYLIKTRGQQVTLSCSPISGHRSVSWYQQTPGQGLQFLFEYFSETQRNKGNFPGRFSGRQFSNSRSEMNVSTLELGDSALYLCASSFSGESYEQYFGPGTRLTVT.

This clonotype was observed a single time. The chain links TRBV6-5 to TRBJ1-2; no definite D call. The V and J ends lost 2 bases and 6 bases respectively, with 10 bases between them. The germline V gene encodes CDR1 MNHEY and CDR2 SVGAGI. The CDR3 is made up of 13 amino acids. Here the CDR3 reads CASSYLPRDGYTF. The CDR3 DNA follows: TGTGCCAGCAGTTACCTTCCCCGAGATGGCTACACCTTC.

This clonotype was observed a handful of times. V usage is TRBV5-1 and J usage is TRBJ2-5, with unresolved D. The last part of the DNA fits TRBJ2-1 better; the J call may be wrong. This CDR3 contains 11 residues. CDR1 and CDR2 (germline): SGHRS, YFSETQ. Here the CDR3 DNA reads TGCGCCAGCAGCTCTGCGTGGGAGCAGTTCTTC. Its protein product is CASSSAWEQFF.

The chain employs TRBV4-2 and TRBJ1-5; no firm D call. Germline values: CDR1 LGHNA, CDR2 YNFKEQ. V was clipped by 0 bases and J by 5 bases, with 11 bases between them. This CDR3 comprises 15 residues. CDR3 in DNA: TGTGCCAGCAGCCAAGATAGGAACGGGCATCAGCCCCAGCATTTT. Amino acid sequence: CASSQDRNGHQPQHF.

This chain joins TRBV20-1 and TRBJ2-1; 11 bases are a match to TRBD2. This CDR3 is built from 16 residues. The trim removed 3 bases at V and 3 bases at J, leaving 7 bases unmatched. From germline, CDR1 is DFQATT and CDR2 SNEGSKA (reference sequence). The CDR3 here is CSARGSGGADYNEQFF. Here the CDR3 DNA reads TGCAGTGCTAGGGGTAGCGGGGGGGCCGACTACAATGAGCAGTTCTTC.

This clonotype was seen just once. The chain has TRBV7-9 and TRBJ2-1, with D tentatively TRBD1 (7 bases). Trimming cost V 0 bases and J 3 bases, with 12 bases left between them. CDR1 SEHNR and CDR2 FQNEAQ come from the germline V gene (reference sequence). The CDR3 extends over 16 amino acids. The CDR3 DNA reads as TGTGCCAGCAGCTTAGCGGAGGGACAGAGCTACAATGAGCAGTTCTTC. It translates to CASSLAEGQSYNEQFF.

The chain links TRBV7-2 to TRBJ2-5; 12 bases are a match to TRBD2. Germline V CDR1 and CDR2: SGHTA, FQGNSA. J gave up 5 bases and V 6 bases, and 4 bases lay outside the gene matches. The CDR3 loop spans 14 amino acids. Written as DNA, the CDR3 is TGTGCCAGCAGACCCCTAGCGGGAGGGGAGACCCAGTACTTC. It is translated as CASRPLAGGETQYF.

The chain uses TRBV6-5 and TRBJ2-3, with 13 bases fitting TRBD2. Germline values: CDR1 MNHEY, CDR2 SVGAGI. The CDR3 spans 15 residues. With 6 bases clipped from V and 3 bases from J, the junction kept 3 bases outside the gene matches. The DNA for the CDR3 is TGTGCCAGCAGGGTACTAGCGGGAGGGACAGATACGCAGTATTTT. Its protein product is CASRVLAGGTDTQYF.

This clonotype has a handful of counts. The CDR3 nucleotides are TGCGCCAGCAGCGACGGACGGAGCAGAGACTATGGCTACACCTTC. Its protein is CASSDGRSRDYGYTF. The J gene is TRBJ1-2, the V gene TRBV5-1; D is unresolved. Germline CDR1 and CDR2: SGHRS and YFSETQ. The CDR3 contains 15 residues. With 4 bases removed from V and 3 bases from J, the gap between germline ends came to 16 bases. The whole variable domain, remainder taken from reference TRBV5-1 and TRBJ1-2, is KAGVTQTPRYLIKTRGQQVTLSCSPISGHRSVSWYQQTPGQGLQFLFEYFSETQRNKGNFPGRFSGRQFSNSRSEMNVSTLELGDSALYLCASSDGRSRDYGYTFGSGTRLTVV.

There are a few counts of this clonotype. V and J are TRBV12-3 or TRBV12-4 and TRBJ2-5; TRBD1 agrees at 11 bases. The V gene end was trimmed by 8 bases and the J gene end by 5 bases; junction bases not matched to a gene: 4. The CDR3 runs 13 residues. CDR3 nucleotide sequence: TGTGCCAGCTGGGACAGGGGGGCCGAGACCCAGTACTTC. It is translated as CASWDRGAETQYF.

The chain joins TRBV9 to TRBJ2-7, with TRBD2 matching over 7 bases. J lost 0 bases, V lost 10 bases, and 4 bases had no gene match. In germline, CDR1 is SGDLS, CDR2 YYNGEE. The CDR3 is 12 residues long. The CDR3 protein is CASGTTSYEQYF. The CDR3 DNA reads TGTGCCTCCGGGACTACCTCCTACGAGCAGTACTTC.

The V call is TRBV7-9, the J call TRBJ2-1; 11 positions match TRBD2. Per the germline V gene, CDR1 is SEHNR and CDR2 is FQNEAQ (reference sequence). This CDR3 has 16 residues. Trimming removed 5 bases from V and 4 bases from J; junction bases left unmatched: 7. The CDR3 is CASSPLAGGLYNEQFF. CDR3 nucleotide sequence: TGTGCCAGCAGCCCGCTAGCGGGAGGATTATACAATGAGCAGTTCTTC.

The rearrangement links TRBV29-1 to TRBJ2-1, with 11 bases identical to TRBD2. The CDR3 is 15 amino acids. Germline CDR1 reads SQVTM; CDR2 reads ANQGSEA. The V and J ends lost 1 base and 8 bases, in that order; junction bases with no gene match: 7. CDR3 loop: CSVEGVAGGLDEQFF. CDR3 DNA sequence: TGCAGCGTTGAAGGAGTAGCGGGGGGGTTGGATGAGCAGTTCTTC.

This clonotype occurred a few times. The genes are TRBV7-2 and TRBJ2-2; D might be TRBD2 (5 bases). CDR1 and CDR2 (germline): SGHTA, FQGNSA. This CDR3 has 16 amino acids. Trimming cost V 6 bases and J 3 bases, with 17 bases left between them. The CDR3 spells CASSFEDFSHTGELFF. CDR3 bases: TGTGCCAGCAGTTTCGAGGACTTCTCACACACCGGGGAGCTGTTTTTT.

The chain employs TRBV7-9 and TRBJ2-5, with 14 bases identical to TRBD2. With the DNA end fitting TRBJ2-1 better, the J assignment may be wrong. There are 14 residues in the CDR3. Germline CDR1 is SEHNR and CDR2 is FQNEAQ (reference sequence). CDR3 in amino acids: CASMGTSGRWRQFF. The CDR3 bases are TGTGCCAGTATGGGGACTAGCGGGAGATGGAGGCAGTTCTTC.